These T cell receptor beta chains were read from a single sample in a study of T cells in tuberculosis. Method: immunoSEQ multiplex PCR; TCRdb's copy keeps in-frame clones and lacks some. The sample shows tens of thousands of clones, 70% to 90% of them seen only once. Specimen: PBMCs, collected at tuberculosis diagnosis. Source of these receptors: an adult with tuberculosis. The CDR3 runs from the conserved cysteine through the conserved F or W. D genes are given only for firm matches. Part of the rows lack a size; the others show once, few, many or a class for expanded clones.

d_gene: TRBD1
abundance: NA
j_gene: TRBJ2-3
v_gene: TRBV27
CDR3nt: TGTGCCAGCGGCTGGGACAGACAGACAGATACGCAGTATTTT
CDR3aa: CASGWDRQTDTQYF

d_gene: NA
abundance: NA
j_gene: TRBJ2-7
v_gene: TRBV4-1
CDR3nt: TGCGCCAGCAGCCAAGTAGTGACTGCTGCCTACGAGCAGTACTTC
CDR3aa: CASSQVVTAAYEQYF

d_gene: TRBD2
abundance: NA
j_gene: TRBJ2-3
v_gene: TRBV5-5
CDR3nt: TGTGCCAGCAGCTTGGGACTAGCGGGAGCCAGAGATACGCAGTATTTT
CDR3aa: CASSLGLAGARDTQYF

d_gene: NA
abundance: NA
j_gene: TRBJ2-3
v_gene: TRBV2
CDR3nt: TGTGCCAGCCCGAAAGGGGCCACCTCCACAGATACGCAGTATTTT
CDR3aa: CASPKGATSTDTQYF

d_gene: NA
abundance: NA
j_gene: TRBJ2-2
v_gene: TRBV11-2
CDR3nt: TGTGCCAGCCGCTGGGGGGTTTGGAACACCGGGGAGCTGTTTTTT
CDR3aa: CASRWGVWNTGELFF

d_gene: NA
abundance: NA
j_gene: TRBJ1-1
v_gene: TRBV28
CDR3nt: TGTGCCAGCAGTTTACAGGCTTTCTTT
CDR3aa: CASSLQAFF

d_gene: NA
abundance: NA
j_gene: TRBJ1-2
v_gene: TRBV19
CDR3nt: TGTGCCAGTAGTATAGTCCGGACAGCACTTAACTATGGCTACACCTTC
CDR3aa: CASSIVRTALNYGYTF

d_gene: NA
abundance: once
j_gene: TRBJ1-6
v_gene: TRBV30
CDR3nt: TGTGCCTGGACGCAGGGTTATAATTCACCCCTCCACTTT
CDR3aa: CAWTQGYNSPLHF

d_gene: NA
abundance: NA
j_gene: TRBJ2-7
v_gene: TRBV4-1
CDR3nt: TGCGCCAGCAGCCAAGATTGGGCAGGGGCGAAAATTCCTACCTACGAGCAGTACTTC
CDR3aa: CASSQDWAGAKIPTYEQYF

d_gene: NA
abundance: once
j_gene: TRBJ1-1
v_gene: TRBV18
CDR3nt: TGTGCCAGCTCACCGGCGGCGGAAATGAACACTGAAGCTTTCTTT
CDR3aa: CASSPAAEMNTEAFF

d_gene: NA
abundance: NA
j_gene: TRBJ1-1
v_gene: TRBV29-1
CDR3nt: TGCAGCGTCTCCCGGACAGAAGAAGCTTTCTTT
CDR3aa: CSVSRTEEAFF

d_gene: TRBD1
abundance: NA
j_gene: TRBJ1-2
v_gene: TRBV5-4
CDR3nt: TGTGCCAGCAGACCCCAGGGGGCCCTCGACGGCTACACCTTC
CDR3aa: CASRPQGALDGYTF

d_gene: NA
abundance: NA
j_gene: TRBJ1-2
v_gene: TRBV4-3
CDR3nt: TGCGCCAGCAGCCTTGAACAGGGAGTACAAGGCTACACCTTC
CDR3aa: CASSLEQGVQGYTF

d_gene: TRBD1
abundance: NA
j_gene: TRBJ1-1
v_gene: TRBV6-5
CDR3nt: TGTGCCAGCATCTCCTTACAGGGGAGAGGCTCTGAAGCTTTCTTT
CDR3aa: CASISLQGRGSEAFF

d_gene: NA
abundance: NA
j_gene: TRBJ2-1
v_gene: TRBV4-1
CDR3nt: TGCGCCAGCAGCCAAGTTCCTAGCTTCTCCTACAATGAGCAGTTCTTC
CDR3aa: CASSQVPSFSYNEQFF

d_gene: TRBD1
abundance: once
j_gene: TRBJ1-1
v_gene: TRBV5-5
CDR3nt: TGTGCCAGCGGGGGGACAGGTCAGAACACTGAAGCTTTCTTT
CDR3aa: CASGGTGQNTEAFF

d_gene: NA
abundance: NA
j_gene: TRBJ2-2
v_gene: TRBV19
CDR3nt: TGTGCCAGTAGTCTCGACTTTGGCGGGGAGCTGTTTTTT
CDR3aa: CASSLDFGGELFF

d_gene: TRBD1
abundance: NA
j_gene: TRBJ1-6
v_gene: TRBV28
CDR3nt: TGTGCCAGCAGTACCCAAACCCGGGACAGCTATAATTCACCCCTCCACTTT
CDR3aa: CASSTQTRDSYNSPLHF

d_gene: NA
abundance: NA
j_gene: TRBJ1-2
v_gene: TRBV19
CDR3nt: TGTGCCAGTAGTCTTGGGACACCACCTAACTATGGCTACACCTTC
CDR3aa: CASSLGTPPNYGYTF

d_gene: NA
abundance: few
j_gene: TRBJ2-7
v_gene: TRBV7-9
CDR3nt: TGTGCCAGCAGCTTATTCACAGGGTACGAGCAGTACTTC
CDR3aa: CASSLFTGYEQYF

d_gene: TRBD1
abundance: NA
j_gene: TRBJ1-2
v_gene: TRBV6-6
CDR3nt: TGTGCCAGCAGTTACCCTGGGACAGGGGGCGGTGGCTACACCTTC
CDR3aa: CASSYPGTGGGGYTF

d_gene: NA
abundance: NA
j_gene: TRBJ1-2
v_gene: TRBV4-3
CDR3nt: TGCGCCAGCAGCCAAGATAACGGTGATGGCTACACCTTC
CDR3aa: CASSQDNGDGYTF

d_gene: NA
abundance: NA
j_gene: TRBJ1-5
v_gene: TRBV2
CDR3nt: TGTGCCAGCAGTGAAGCTGGGCAGGGTCCATTCGGGAGCAATCAGCCCCAGCATTTT
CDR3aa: CASSEAGQGPFGSNQPQHF

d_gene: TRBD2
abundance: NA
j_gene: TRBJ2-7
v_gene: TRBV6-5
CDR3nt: TGTGCCAGCAGTCCCCTAGCGGGTCGGGGGGAGCAGTACTTC
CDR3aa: CASSPLAGRGEQYF

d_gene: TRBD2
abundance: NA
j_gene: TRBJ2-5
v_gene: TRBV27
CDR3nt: TGTGCCAGCAGTTTAAATGGGGTGGACTTAAGCGGGGGGCGTAAGACCCAGTACTTC
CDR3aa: CASSLNGVDLSGGRKTQYF

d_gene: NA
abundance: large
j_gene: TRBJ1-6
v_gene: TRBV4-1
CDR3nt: TGCGCCAGCAGCCCCCTACCCCTCCACTTT
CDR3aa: CASSPLPLHF

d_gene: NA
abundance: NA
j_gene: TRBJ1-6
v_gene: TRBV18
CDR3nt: TGTGCCAGCTCAAACTTCCAGGGCGTAAATAATTCACCCCTCCACTTT
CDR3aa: CASSNFQGVNNSPLHF

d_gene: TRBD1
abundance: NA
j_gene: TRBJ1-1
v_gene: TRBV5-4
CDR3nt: TGTGCCAGCAGCTTACCACAGGGGGTGGGCACTGAAGCTTTCTTT
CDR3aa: CASSLPQGVGTEAFF

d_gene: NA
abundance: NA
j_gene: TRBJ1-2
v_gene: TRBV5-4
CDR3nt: TGTGCCAGCAGCTTGGCAGTTAACTATGGCTACACCTTC
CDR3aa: CASSLAVNYGYTF

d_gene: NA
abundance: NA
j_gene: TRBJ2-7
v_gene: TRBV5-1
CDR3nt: TGCGCCAGCAGCCCACGGACAGATCTCTACGAGCAGTACTTC
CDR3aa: CASSPRTDLYEQYF

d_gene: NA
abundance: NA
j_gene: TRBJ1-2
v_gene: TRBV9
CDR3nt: TGTGCCAGCAGCGTAGAGCCAGGCTATGGCTACACCTTC
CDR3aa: CASSVEPGYGYTF

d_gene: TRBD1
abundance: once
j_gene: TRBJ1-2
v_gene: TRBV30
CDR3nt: TGTGCCTGGAGTCCGACAGGGGGTGACTATGGCTACACCTTC
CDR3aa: CAWSPTGGDYGYTF

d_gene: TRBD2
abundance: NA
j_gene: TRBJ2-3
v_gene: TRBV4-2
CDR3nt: TGTGCCAGCAGCCAAGATTTCGCTAGCGGGGGCACAGATACGCAGTATTTT
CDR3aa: CASSQDFASGGTDTQYF

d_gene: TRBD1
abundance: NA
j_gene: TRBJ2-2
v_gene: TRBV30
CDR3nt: TGTGCCTGGAGTTGGGACAGTTTGAACACCGGGGAGCTGTTTTTT
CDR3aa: CAWSWDSLNTGELFF

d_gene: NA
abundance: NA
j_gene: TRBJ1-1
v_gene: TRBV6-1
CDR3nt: TGTGCCAGCAGTGTCCAGGCCCTGAACACTGAAGCTTTCTTT
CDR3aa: CASSVQALNTEAFF

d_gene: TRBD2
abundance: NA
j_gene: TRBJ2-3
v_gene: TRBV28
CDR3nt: TGTGCCAGCAGTTTACCCACTAGCGGGGGGGCTTCAGATACGCAGTATTTT
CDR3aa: CASSLPTSGGASDTQYF

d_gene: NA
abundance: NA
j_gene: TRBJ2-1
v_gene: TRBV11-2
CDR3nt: TGTGCCAGCACCAACCAGGGTTTGGATGAGCAGTTCTTC
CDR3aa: CASTNQGLDEQFF

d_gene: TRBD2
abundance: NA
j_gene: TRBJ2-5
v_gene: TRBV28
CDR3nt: TGTGCCAGCAGAGGAGTCGGGGGACTAGCAAGAGAGACCCAGTACTTC
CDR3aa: CASRGVGGLARETQYF

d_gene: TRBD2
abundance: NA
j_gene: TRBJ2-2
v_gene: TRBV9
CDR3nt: TGTGCCAGCAGCGTAAGGGAGGGTGCGAACACCGGGGAGCTGTTTTTT
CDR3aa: CASSVREGANTGELFF

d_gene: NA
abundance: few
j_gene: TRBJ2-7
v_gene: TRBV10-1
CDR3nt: TGCGCCTCAGGACATAGCTCCTACGAGCAGTACTTC
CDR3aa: CASGHSSYEQYF

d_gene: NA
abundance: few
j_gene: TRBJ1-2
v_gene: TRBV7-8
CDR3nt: TGTGCCAGCAGCCACACGGGGGGCGGAGGCTCGGGTGGCTACACCTTC
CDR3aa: CASSHTGGGGSGGYTF

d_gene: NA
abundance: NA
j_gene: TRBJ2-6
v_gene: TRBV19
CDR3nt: TGTGCCAGTAGTGCACAGGGTTTTGGGGCCAACGTCCTGACTTTC
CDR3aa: CASSAQGFGANVLTF

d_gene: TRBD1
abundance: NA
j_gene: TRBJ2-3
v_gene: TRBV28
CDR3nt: TGTGCCAGCAGTTTAGCCACAGGGGACGAAAAATCAAGCACAGATACGCAGTATTTT
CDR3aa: CASSLATGDEKSSTDTQYF

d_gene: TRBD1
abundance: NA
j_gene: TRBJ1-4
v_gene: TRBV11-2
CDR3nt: TGTGCCAGCAGCTTACTCGGACAGGGGAAGGAAAAACTGTTTTTT
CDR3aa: CASSLLGQGKEKLFF

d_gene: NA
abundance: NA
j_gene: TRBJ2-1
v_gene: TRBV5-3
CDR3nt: TGTGCCAGAAGCTTGGACACCCCTGATGGAGGGCAGTTCTTC
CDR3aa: CARSLDTPDGGQFF

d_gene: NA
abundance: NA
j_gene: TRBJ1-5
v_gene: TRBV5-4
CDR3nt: TGTGCCAGCAGCCGGGGGGGCAGGAATCAGCCCCAGCATTTT
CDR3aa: CASSRGGRNQPQHF

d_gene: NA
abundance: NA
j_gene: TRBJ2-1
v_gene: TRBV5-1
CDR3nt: TGCGCCAGCAGCTTGGTAGGGGGGGCATCCTACAATGAGCAGTTCTTC
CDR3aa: CASSLVGGASYNEQFF

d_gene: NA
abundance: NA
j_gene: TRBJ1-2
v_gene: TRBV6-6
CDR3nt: TGTGCCAGCAGTATTATAGGGAGGGACGTTAACTATGGCTACACCTTC
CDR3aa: CASSIIGRDVNYGYTF

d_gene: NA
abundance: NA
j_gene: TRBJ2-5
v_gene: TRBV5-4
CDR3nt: TGTGCCATCCGACGGGGGGAGACCCAGTACTTC
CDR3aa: CAIRRGETQYF

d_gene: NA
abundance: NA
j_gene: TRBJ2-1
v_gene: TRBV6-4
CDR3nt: TGTGCCAGCGCGCGGACTGGTTACAATGAGCAGTTCTTC
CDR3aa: CASARTGYNEQFF

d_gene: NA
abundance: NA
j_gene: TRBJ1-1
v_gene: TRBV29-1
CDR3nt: TGCAGCGTTGAAGATGGGACTACTGAAGCTTTCTTT
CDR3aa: CSVEDGTTEAFF

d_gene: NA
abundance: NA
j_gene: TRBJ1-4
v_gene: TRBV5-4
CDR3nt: TGTGCCAGCAGCCGGCTGGGGACTAGGGATGAAAAACTGTTTTTT
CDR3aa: CASSRLGTRDEKLFF

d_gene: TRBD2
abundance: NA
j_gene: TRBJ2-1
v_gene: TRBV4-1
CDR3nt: TGCGCCAGCAGCCAAATAGCGGGCTCCTACAATGAGCAGTTCTTC
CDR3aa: CASSQIAGSYNEQFF